This TCR beta chain was sequenced during a study of control samples from healthy donors and cancer patients. Germline lookup yields CDR1 KGHDR and CDR2 SFDVKD. V lost 4 bases to trimming and J lost 8 bases, with 26 bases between them. This CDR3 comprises 18 residues. Profiling relied on immunoSEQ multiplex PCR, and the TCRdb table lists in-frame clones only, not all of them. The data hold 150,000 or so clones, with approximately 86% observed a single time. Sequenced sample: blood. The J gene is TRBJ2-1, the V gene TRBV24-1; D is perhaps TRBD2 (7 bases). The TCR sequence derives from a man aged 18 to 35 in good health. The CDR3 here is CATSDTKGGGGQRDEQFF. Written as DNA, the CDR3 is TGTGCCACCAGTGACACAAAAGGTGGCGGGGGCCAGAGGGATGAGCAGTTCTTC.